This TCR beta chain stems from a study of cytomegalovirus exposure and HLA in healthy donors. The CDR3 spans 15 residues. Per germline, CDR1 MDHEN and CDR2 SYDVKM. The junction had 10 bases not matched to a gene; V was cut back by 6 bases and J by 4 bases. The study ran its PCR with 60 Vbeta and 13 Jbeta primers. Some clones are missing from TCRdb's copy, which holds only in-frame ones; the method was immunoSEQ multiplex PCR. The table shows about 210,000 clones, with roughly four fifths occurring only once. The sequenced material came from PBMCs. The chain couples TRBV28 to TRBJ1-1; 8 bases line up with TRBD1. The sequence was obtained from a woman between 50 and 59 years old in good health and CMV-seropositive. CDR3 coding DNA: TGTGCCAGCAGCATAGGGGCAGGGGGCCGCACTGAAGCTTTCTTT. Amino acids: CASSIGAGGRTEAFF.